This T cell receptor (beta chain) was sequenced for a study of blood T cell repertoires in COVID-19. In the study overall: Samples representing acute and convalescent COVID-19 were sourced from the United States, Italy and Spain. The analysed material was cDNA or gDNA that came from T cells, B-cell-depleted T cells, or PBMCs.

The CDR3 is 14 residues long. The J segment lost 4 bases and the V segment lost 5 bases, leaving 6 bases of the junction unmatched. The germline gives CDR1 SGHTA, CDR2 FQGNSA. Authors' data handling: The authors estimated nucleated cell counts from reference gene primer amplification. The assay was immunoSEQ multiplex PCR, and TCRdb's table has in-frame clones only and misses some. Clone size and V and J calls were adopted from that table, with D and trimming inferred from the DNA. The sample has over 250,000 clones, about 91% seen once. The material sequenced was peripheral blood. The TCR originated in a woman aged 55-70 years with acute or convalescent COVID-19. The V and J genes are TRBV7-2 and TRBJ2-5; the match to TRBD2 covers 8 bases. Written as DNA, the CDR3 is TGTGCCAGCAGCCCTCGGGGGGGCCGAGAGACCCAGTACTTC. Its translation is CASSPRGGRETQYF.